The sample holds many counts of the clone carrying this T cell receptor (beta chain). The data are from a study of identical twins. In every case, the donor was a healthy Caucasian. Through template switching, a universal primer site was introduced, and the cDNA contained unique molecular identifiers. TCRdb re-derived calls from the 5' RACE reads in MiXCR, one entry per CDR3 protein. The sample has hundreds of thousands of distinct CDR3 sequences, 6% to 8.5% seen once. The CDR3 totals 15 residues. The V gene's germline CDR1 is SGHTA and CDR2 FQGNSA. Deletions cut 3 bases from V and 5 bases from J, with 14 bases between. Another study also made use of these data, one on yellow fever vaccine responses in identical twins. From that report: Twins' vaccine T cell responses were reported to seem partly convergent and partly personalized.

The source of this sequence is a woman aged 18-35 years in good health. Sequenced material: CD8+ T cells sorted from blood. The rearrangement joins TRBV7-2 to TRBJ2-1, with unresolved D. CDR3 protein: CASSFRYSIHNEQFF. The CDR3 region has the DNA TGTGCCAGCAGCTTCAGGTATAGCATCCACAATGAGCAGTTCTTC.